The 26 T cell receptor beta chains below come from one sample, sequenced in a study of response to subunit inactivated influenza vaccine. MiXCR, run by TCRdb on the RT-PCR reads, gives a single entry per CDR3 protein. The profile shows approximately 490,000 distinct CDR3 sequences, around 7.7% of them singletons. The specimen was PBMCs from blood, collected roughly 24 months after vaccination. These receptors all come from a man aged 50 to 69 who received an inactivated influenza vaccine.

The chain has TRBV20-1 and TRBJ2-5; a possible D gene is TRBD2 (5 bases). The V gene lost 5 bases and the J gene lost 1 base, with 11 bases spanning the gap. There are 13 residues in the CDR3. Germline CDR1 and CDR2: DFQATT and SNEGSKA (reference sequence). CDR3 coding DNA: TGCAGTGCTGGACGGGGTCCCCAAGAGACCCAGTACTTC. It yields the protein CSAGRGPQETQYF.

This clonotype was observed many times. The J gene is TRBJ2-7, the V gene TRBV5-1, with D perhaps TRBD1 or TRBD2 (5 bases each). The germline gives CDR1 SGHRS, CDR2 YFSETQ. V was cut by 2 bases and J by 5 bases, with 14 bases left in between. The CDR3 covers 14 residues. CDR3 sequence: CASSFRGGFNEQYF. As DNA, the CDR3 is TGCGCCAGCAGCTTCCGTGGGGGTTTCAACGAGCAGTACTTC.

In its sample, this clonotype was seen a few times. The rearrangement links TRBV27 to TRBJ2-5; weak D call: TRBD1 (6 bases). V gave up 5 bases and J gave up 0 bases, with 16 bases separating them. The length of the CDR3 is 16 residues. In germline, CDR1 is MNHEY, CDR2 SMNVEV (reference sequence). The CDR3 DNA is TGTGCCAGCAGTACCTCCGGACAGTCGTACCAAGAGACCCAGTACTTC. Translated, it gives CASSTSGQSYQETQYF.

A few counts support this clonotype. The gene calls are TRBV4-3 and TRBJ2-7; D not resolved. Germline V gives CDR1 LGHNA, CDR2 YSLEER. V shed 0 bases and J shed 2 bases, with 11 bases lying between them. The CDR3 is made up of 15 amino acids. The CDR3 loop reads CASSQDPVTTYEQYF. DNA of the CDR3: TGCGCCAGCAGCCAAGATCCCGTCACAACCTACGAGCAGTACTTC.

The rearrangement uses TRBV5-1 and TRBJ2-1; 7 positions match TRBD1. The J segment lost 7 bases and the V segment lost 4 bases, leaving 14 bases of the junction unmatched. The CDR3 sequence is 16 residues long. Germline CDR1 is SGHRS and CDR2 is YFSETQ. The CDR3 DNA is TGCGCCAGCAGCCTACCCCCGGGACAGCTTAGGAATGAGCAGTTCTTC. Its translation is CASSLPPGQLRNEQFF.

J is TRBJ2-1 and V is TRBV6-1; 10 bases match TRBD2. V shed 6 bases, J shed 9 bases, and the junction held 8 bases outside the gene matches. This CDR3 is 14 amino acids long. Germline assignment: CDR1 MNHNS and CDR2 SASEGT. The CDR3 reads CASSPSGRAGEQFF. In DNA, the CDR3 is TGTGCCAGCAGCCCTAGCGGGAGAGCGGGTGAGCAGTTCTTC.

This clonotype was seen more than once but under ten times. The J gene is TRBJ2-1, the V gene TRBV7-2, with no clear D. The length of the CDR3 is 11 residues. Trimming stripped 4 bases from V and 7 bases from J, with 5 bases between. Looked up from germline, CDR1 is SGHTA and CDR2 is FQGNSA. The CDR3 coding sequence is TGTGCCAGCAGCTCGGAAAATGAGCAGTTCTTC. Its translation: CASSSENEQFF.

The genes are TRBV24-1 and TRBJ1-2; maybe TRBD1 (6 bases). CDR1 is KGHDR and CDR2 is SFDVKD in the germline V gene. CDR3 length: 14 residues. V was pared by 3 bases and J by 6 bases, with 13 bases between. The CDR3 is CATSDPEDRNGYTF. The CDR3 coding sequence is TGTGCCACCAGTGATCCTGAGGACAGAAATGGCTACACCTTC.

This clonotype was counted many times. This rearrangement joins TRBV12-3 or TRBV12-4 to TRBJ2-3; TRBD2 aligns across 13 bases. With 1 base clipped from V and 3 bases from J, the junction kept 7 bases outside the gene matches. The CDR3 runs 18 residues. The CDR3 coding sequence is TGTGCCAGCAGTTTAGGGTGGGGACTAGCGGGGAAAACAGATACGCAGTATTTT. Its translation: CASSLGWGLAGKTDTQYF.

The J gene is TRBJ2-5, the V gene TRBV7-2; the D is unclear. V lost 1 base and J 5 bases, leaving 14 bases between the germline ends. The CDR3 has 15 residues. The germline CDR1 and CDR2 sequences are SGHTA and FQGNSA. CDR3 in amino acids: CASSLGFWRSETQYF. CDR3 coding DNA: TGTGCCAGCAGCTTAGGTTTTTGGCGGTCGGAGACCCAGTACTTC.

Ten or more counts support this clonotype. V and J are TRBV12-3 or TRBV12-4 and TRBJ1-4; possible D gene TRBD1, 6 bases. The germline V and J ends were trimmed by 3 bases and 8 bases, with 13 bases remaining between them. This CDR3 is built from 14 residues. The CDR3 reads CASSFSGEGEKLFF. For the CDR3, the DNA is TGTGCCAGCAGTTTTTCAGGGGAGGGGGAAAAACTGTTTTTT.

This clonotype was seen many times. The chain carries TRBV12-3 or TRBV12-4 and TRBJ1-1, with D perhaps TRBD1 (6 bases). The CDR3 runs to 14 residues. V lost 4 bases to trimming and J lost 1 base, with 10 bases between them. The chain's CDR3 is CASSSQGRNTEAFF. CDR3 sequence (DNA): TGTGCCAGCAGTTCACAGGGTCGGAACACTGAAGCTTTCTTT.

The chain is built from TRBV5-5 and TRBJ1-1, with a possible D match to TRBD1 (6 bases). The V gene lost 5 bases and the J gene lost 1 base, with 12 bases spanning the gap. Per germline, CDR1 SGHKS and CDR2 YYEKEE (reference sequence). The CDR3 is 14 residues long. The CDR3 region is CASRAGTPNTEAFF. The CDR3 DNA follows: TGTGCCAGCAGGGCCGGGACACCGAACACTGAAGCTTTCTTT.

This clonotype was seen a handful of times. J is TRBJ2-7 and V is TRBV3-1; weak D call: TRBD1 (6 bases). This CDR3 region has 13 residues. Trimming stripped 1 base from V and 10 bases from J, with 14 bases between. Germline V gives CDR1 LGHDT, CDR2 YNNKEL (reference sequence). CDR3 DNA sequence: TGTGCCAGCAGCCAAGTGGGGGCTAGCCTACAGTACTTC. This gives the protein CASSQVGASLQYF.

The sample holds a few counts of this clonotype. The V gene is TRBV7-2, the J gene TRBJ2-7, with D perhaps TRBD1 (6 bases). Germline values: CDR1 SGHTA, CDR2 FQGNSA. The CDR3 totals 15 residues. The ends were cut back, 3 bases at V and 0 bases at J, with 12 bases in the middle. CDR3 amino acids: CASSFGTTSSYEQYF. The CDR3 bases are TGTGCCAGCAGCTTTGGGACAACTAGCTCCTACGAGCAGTACTTC.

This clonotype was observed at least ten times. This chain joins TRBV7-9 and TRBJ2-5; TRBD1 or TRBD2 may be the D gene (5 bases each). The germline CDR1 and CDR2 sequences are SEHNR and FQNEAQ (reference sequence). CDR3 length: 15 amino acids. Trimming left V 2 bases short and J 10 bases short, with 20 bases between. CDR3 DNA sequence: TGTGCCAGCAGCTTAAGTAACTCCCGGGGCTTGGACCAGTACTTC. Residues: CASSLSNSRGLDQYF.

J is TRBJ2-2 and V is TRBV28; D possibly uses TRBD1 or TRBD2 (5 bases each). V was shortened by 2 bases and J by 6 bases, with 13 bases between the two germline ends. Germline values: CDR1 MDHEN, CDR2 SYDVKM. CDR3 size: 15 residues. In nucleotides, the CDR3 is TGTGCCAGCAGTTTAACCAGGGACGTACCCGGGGAGCTGTTTTTT. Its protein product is CASSLTRDVPGELFF.

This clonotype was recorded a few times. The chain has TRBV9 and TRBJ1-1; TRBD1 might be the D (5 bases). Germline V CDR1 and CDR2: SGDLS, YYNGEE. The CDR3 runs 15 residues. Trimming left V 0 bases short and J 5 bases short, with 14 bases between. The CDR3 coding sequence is TGTGCCAGCAGCGTAGGGGAAGGGCGGGGGACTGAAGCTTTCTTT. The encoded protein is CASSVGEGRGTEAFF.

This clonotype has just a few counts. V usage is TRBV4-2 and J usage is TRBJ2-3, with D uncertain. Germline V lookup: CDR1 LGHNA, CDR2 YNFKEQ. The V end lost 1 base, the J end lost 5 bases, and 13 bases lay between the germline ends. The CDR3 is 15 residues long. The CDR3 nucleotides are TGTGCCAGCAGCCAAGTCGGTCAGAAGCAAGATACGCAGTATTTT. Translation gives CASSQVGQKQDTQYF.

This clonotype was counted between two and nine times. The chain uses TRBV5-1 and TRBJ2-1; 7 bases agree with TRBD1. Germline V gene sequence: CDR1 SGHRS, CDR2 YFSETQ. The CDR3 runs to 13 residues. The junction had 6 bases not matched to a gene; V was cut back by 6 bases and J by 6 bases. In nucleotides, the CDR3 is TGCGCCAGCACCAAAGGGACAGTCAATGAGCAGTTCTTC. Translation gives CASTKGTVNEQFF.

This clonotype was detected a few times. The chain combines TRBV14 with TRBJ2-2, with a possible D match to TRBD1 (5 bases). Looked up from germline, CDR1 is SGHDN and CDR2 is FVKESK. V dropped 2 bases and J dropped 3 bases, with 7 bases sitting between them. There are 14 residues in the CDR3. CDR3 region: CASSQLQDTGELFF. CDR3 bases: TGTGCCAGCAGCCAACTACAGGACACCGGGGAGCTGTTTTTT.

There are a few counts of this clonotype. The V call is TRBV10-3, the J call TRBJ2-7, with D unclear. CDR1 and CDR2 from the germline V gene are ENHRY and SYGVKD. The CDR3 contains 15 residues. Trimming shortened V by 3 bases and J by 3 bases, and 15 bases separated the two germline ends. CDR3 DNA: TGTGCCATCAGTGATGGCCCGGGTATGGTCTACGAGCAGTACTTC. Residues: CAISDGPGMVYEQYF.

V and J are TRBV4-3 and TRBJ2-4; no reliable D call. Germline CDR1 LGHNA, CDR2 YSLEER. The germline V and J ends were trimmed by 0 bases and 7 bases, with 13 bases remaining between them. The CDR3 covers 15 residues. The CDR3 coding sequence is TGCGCCAGCAGCCAAGATTCGGGCTGGCGCAACATTCAGTACTTC. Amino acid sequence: CASSQDSGWRNIQYF.

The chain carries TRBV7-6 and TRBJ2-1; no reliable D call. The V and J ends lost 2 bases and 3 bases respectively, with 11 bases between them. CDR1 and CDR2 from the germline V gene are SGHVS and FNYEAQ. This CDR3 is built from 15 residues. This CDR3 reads CASSLRSPGYNEQFF. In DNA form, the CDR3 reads TGTGCCAGCAGCTTACGGTCTCCGGGCTACAATGAGCAGTTCTTC.

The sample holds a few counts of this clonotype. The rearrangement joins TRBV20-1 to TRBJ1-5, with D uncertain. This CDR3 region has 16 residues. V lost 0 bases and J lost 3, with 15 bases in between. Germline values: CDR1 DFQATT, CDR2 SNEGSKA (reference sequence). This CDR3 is CSARDFLTDDNQPQHF. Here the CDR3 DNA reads TGCAGTGCTAGAGATTTTTTAACGGACGACAATCAGCCCCAGCATTTT.

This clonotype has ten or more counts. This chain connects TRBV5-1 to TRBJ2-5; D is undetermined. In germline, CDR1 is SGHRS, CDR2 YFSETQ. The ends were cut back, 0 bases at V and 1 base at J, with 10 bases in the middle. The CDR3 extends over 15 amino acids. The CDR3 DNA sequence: TGCGCCAGCAGCTTGGCGGATGCCGTCCAAGAGACCCAGTACTTC. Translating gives CASSLADAVQETQYF.